A single sample is the source of the 16 T cell receptor beta chains below, sequenced in a study of cytomegalovirus exposure and HLA in healthy donors (TCRdb year 2017). Preparation of the library involved the immunoSEQ multiplex PCR assay. The multiplex PCR relied on a mix of 60 forward primers for TCR Vbeta segments and 13 reverse primers for TCR Jbeta segments. This is the immuneACCESS table as TCRdb keeps it, with only in-frame sequences that have V and J called. A part of the clones is gone; compared with another copy, unresolved V genes explain less than half, and the rest is unexplained. The sample table records 100,000 to 150,000 clones; 15% of these occur just once. Jointly, the top ten make up roughly 2% of the sample. Sequences were obtained from PBMCs. The receptor source for this set is a woman aged 18-35 years in good health and CMV-seronegative.

This clone was observed a handful of times. J is TRBJ2-2 and V is TRBV19; possibly TRBD2 for D (5 bases). This CDR3 region has 14 residues. Germline V gives CDR1 LNHDA, CDR2 SQIVND (reference sequence). The ends were cut back, 4 bases at V and 7 bases at J, with 13 bases in the middle. Here the CDR3 reads CASSTSRGGGELFF. CDR3 DNA: TGTGCCAGTAGTACGAGTCGTGGAGGCGGGGAGCTGTTTTTT.

The chain couples TRBV27 to TRBJ1-2; weak D call: TRBD1 (5 bases). The CDR3 extends over 15 amino acids. V gave up 4 bases and J gave up 0 bases, with 12 bases separating them. The germline V gene has CDR1 MNHEY and CDR2 SMNVEV (reference sequence). This CDR3 reads CASSSSATANYGYTF. CDR3 DNA: TGTGCCAGCAGTTCCTCAGCGACAGCTAACTATGGCTACACCTTC.

The V call is TRBV2, the J call TRBJ2-5, with 11 nucleotides matching TRBD2. Germline assignment: CDR1 SNHLY and CDR2 FYNNEI. This CDR3 spans 18 amino acids. After removal of 0 bases from V and 2 bases from J, the junction contained 8 bases not matched to a gene. CDR3 bases: TGTGCCAGCAGTGAAGCGCTGTTAGCGGGGGGGCGTCAAGAGACCCAGTACTTC. It specifies CASSEALLAGGRQETQYF.

J is TRBJ2-2 and V is TRBV12-5, with D possibly matching TRBD2 (6 bases). Trimming took 1 base from V and 5 from J, leaving 14 bases between them. This CDR3 has 16 amino acids. Germline CDR1 reads LGHNT; CDR2 reads FRNRAP. The CDR3 DNA is TGTGCTAGTGGTTTGGCCAGTAGCGGTGTAACCGGGGAGCTGTTTTTT. It codes for CASGLASSGVTGELFF.

This rearrangement joins TRBV10-3 to TRBJ1-2, with 9 nucleotides matching TRBD1. The CDR3 totals 14 residues. Germline assignment: CDR1 ENHRY and CDR2 SYGVKD. V shed 6 bases, J shed 6 bases, and the junction held 8 bases outside the gene matches. The CDR3 coding sequence is TGTGCCATCAGGGAACAGGGGGCCGGTGATGGCTACACCTTC. Translation gives CAIREQGAGDGYTF.

The J gene is TRBJ2-5, the V gene TRBV6-5; maybe TRBD2 (5 bases). V lost 2 bases and J lost 5, with 9 bases in between. Germline V lookup: CDR1 MNHEY, CDR2 SVGAGI. This CDR3 contains 13 residues. CDR3 DNA sequence: TGTGCCAGCAGTTACGGGTTAGCGGAGACCCAGTACTTC. Its protein is CASSYGLAETQYF.

This clone appeared many times. The rearrangement uses TRBV6-4 and TRBJ2-3, with 14 bases aligning to TRBD2. J was trimmed by 4 bases and V by 3 bases; bases with no gene match: 0. Germline V CDR1 and CDR2: MRHNA, SNTAGT. This CDR3 has 15 residues. CDR3 nucleotide sequence: TGTGCCAGCAGTGAGACTAGCGGGGGGGCAGATACGCAGTATTTT. Its protein is CASSETSGGADTQYF.

This clone occurred a few times. The chain joins TRBV29-1 to TRBJ1-1; 9 positions agree with TRBD1. V was pared by 8 bases and J by 5 bases, with 6 bases of the junction left unmatched. This CDR3 region has 12 residues. CDR1 is SQVTM, CDR2 ANQGSEA, per germline. CDR3 coding DNA: TGCAGCACGATGACAGGGGGTACTGAAGCTTTCTTT. Its translation: CSTMTGGTEAFF.

The J gene is TRBJ2-5, the V gene TRBV28, with 7 nucleotides matching TRBD2. CDR1 is MDHEN and CDR2 is SYDVKM in the germline V gene. The CDR3 loop spans 16 amino acids. Trimming at V came to 3 bases and at J to 5 bases, leaving 12 bases not matched to a gene. The CDR3 region has the DNA TGTGCCAGCAGTTTGCCCGCCAGCGGGGCCGGCGAGACCCAGTACTTC. It specifies CASSLPASGAGETQYF.

This clone was seen a handful of times. The genes are TRBV21-1 and TRBJ1-6; TRBD1 is the table's D call and was not checked against the DNA. TRBV21-1 is a documented pseudogene. The length of the CDR3 is 14 residues. This CDR3 reads CASIEPQDNSPLHF. CDR3 bases: TGTGCCAGTATTGAGCCCCAGGATAATTCACCCCTCCACTTT.

The V and J genes are TRBV5-1 and TRBJ1-2, with 9 bases identical to TRBD1. J gave up 7 bases and V 3 bases, and 4 bases lay outside the gene matches. CDR1 is SGHRS, CDR2 YFSETQ, per germline. The CDR3 runs to 13 residues. The CDR3 DNA follows: TGCGCCAGCAGCTCCGGGACAGGGCTTGGCTACACCTTC. Translating gives CASSSGTGLGYTF. Drawing the rest from reference TRBV5-1 and TRBJ1-2, the complete variable domain is KAGVTQTPRYLIKTRGQQVTLSCSPISGHRSVSWYQQTPGQGLQFLFEYFSETQRNKGNFPGRFSGRQFSNSRSEMNVSTLELGDSALYLCASSSGTGLGYTFGSGTRLTVV.

The genes are TRBV14 and TRBJ2-1, with a tentative D call TRBD1 (7 bases). With 7 bases removed from V and 9 bases from J, the gap between germline ends came to 16 bases. The germline V gene has CDR1 SGHDN and CDR2 FVKESK. This CDR3 has 13 amino acids. The CDR3 loop is CASKTSGGSEQFF. The CDR3 bases are TGTGCCAGCAAGACATCAGGGGGGAGTGAGCAGTTCTTC.

In its sample, this clone was seen a few times. The V call is TRBV29-1, the J call TRBJ2-1; D call uncertain. The germline V and J ends were trimmed by 3 bases and 0 bases, with 9 bases remaining between them. Per the germline V gene, CDR1 is SQVTM and CDR2 is ANQGSEA. The CDR3 runs 14 residues. CDR3 DNA: TGCAGCGTTGACCGTGCCAGCTCCTACAATGAGCAGTTCTTC. Encoded protein: CSVDRASSYNEQFF.

The chain's CDR3 is CASSWGFGVSGIYEQYF. The DNA of the CDR3 is TGTGCCAGCAGCTGGGGCTTTGGGGTTAGCGGGATCTACGAGCAGTACTTC. This sequence joins TRBV5-6 and TRBJ2-7, with 8 bases aligning to TRBD2. The CDR3 has 17 amino acids. Germline-derived CDR1 and CDR2 are SGHDT and YYEEEE. Trimming removed 3 bases from V and 3 bases from J; junction bases left unmatched: 14.

The genes are TRBV5-6 and TRBJ1-2, with TRBD1 identical over 9 bases. CDR1 is SGHDT, CDR2 YYEEEE, per germline. The CDR3 is 15 residues long. The J segment lost 2 bases and the V segment lost 4 bases, leaving 6 bases of the junction unmatched. CDR3 bases: TGTGCCAGCAGCCTACCGGGACAGGGAAACTATGGCTACACCTTC. Encoded protein: CASSLPGQGNYGYTF.

V is TRBV15 and J is TRBJ2-1; a weak D match, TRBD1 (6 bases). V lost 1 base and J 2 bases, leaving 9 bases between the germline ends. The CDR3 contains 15 residues. Germline-derived CDR1 and CDR2 are LNHNV and YYDKDF (reference sequence). The CDR3 DNA reads as TGTGCCACCAGCAGAGGTCAGGGGACCTACAATGAGCAGTTCTTC. It is translated as CATSRGQGTYNEQFF.